This T cell receptor (beta chain) was sequenced during a study of T cells in Graves' hyperthyroidism and ophthalmopathy. Overall study findings and caveats: Most thyroid-expanded clonotypes above 0.001 were also found in blood. With a median lead of about 6.9 months before onset, the model predicted ophthalmopathy.

This clonotype was seen only once. Antigen specificity is unknown. Across 18 months, stable Graves' hyperthyroidism was marked by no progression to ophthalmopathy. Pregnant or lactating patients were excluded, as were those with uncontrolled infection or other autoimmune disease. The CDR3 covers 16 residues. V lost 0 bases and J lost 4; bases outside the gene matches: 8. The germline CDR1 and CDR2 sequences are SGHNT and YYREEE (reference sequence). Amplified TCR beta CDR3 regions derived from RNA transcripts. TCR CDR3 regions were first amplified by RT-PCR with HTBI primers. TCRdb ran MiXCR on the multiplex PCR reads and lists one entry per CDR3 protein. The table has 300,000 to 350,000 distinct CDR3 sequences, 15% to 20% seen once.

Input material: blood. The receptor comes from a woman aged 50 to 60 with Graves' hyperthyroidism. This chain links TRBV5-4 with TRBJ2-3, with TRBD2 identical over 7 bases. The CDR3 sequence: CASSLATGGLSDTQYF. The CDR3 nucleotides read TGTGCCAGCAGCTTGGCGACGGGAGGCCTCTCAGATACGCAGTATTTT.